One TCR beta chain is described in this entry. Sequenced by immunoSEQ multiplex PCR; TCRdb stores in-frame clones only, minus some. The sample contains 110,000 or so clones, less than 85% of which appear only once. This sample was included in a study of blood T cell repertoires in COVID-19. Turning to the study itself: The United States, Italy and Spain provided the acute and convalescent COVID-19 samples.

The V gene's germline CDR1 is SGDLS and CDR2 YYNGEE. The CDR3 length is 16 residues. V was pared by 0 bases and J by 5 bases, with 7 bases of the junction left unmatched. This chain uses TRBV9 with TRBJ2-1; 8 bases agree with TRBD1. The sample was peripheral blood. The sequence was obtained from a human donor in a cohort sampled during active COVID-19. CDR3 nucleotide sequence: TGTGCCAGCAGCGTAGGGGCCCAGGGGGCGGACAATGAGCAGTTCTTC. This encodes CASSVGAQGADNEQFF. The full variable domain, in which reference TRBV9 and TRBJ2-1 provide the parts outside the CDR3, is DSGVTQTPKHLITATGQRVTLRCSPRSGDLSVYWYQQSLDQGLQFLIQYYNGEERAKGNILERFSAQQFPDLHSELNLSSLELGDSALYFCASSVGAQGADNEQFFGPGTRLTVL.